This T cell receptor beta chain was sequenced during a study of blood T cell repertoires in COVID-19. Study-level background: Both acute and convalescent COVID-19 samples were obtained from the United States, Italy and Spain. T cells, B-cell-depleted T cells, or PBMCs supplied cDNA or gDNA.

Source study methods: By means of reference gene primer amplification, nucleated cell counts were estimated. Data came from immunoSEQ multiplex PCR; TCRdb stores just in-frame clones and leaves some out. The DNA was the basis for D and trimming; V, J and clone size are from that table. The sample holds roughly 30,000 clones, around 82% seen once. There are a few counts of this clone. The TCR was taken from a man of 80 years or more with active COVID-19. The sequenced material came from peripheral blood.

CDR3 residues: CASSVEGRDEQYF. CDR3 sequence (DNA): TGTGCCAGCAGCGTAGAGGGCAGGGACGAGCAGTACTTC. The genes are TRBV9 and TRBJ2-7, with a possible D match to TRBD1 (5 bases). With 0 bases removed from V and 5 bases from J, the gap between germline ends came to 9 bases. The CDR3 is 13 residues long. CDR1 is SGDLS, CDR2 YYNGEE, per germline.